This T cell receptor (beta chain) was sequenced during a study of blood T cells in healthy people across ages (dated by TCRdb to 2015 to 2017). Concerning the study at large: In model experiments, roughly one uniquely barcoded TCR beta cDNA molecule per two T cells was captured by template switching. The study measured age-related changes in TCR beta repertoire diversity using deep sequencing normalized with unique cDNA molecular identifiers. Donors were grouped into four age groups: young (average 16 years), middle-aged (39), aged (around 60) and long-lived (over 80). To avoid experimental bias, donors of different ages were distributed randomly across sequencing lanes. Two additional independent replicas of 1 million unique cDNA reads from the same blood draw were analyzed for two donors (one aged 18 to 30 and one aged 80 or older). Beyond this particular receptor, the publication reports: Observed TCR beta diversity correlated strongly with the percentage of naive T cells measured by flow cytometry. As age increased, observed TCR beta diversity per million T cells dropped in a roughly linear way, and a significant reduction was already evident by age 40. Estimates of total diversity based on one million sequenced T cells were considered lower bounds and underestimates. Compared with the aged group, the long-lived group had more naive CD4+ T cells, fewer expanded clones and increased TCR diversity, suggesting age selection. Because donor CMV infection status was unknown, age-related changes in expanded clonotypes were potentially confounded. Bulk unsorted PBMC profiling prevented conclusive comparison of naive and antigen-experienced compartments.

This clonotype was detected only a few times. Its recognized antigen is unknown. At one end the junction does not follow the germline gene, possibly because of a read error. The roughly 39 donors, aged 6 to 90 years, were systemically healthy Caucasian individuals from Russia. Around 9.9 milliliters of peripheral blood were collected from each donor into EDTA-treated Vacutainer tubes. PBMCs were isolated by Ficoll-Paque density-gradient centrifugation, with at least 6.5 million obtained per sample. Total RNA was extracted from PBMCs with Trizol reagent, with at least 6 micrograms obtained per sample. Naive CD45RAhigh/CD27high T cell percentages were measured by flow cytometry on a PBMC aliquot from every donor. Receptor amplification or capture employed 5' RACE. The sequencing machine was an Illumina HiSeq 2500. A second about 7 to 12 cycle PCR used a sample-barcoded 5' primer and a J-beta primer mix. A template-switch 5' adaptor carrying 12 random nucleotides introduced a unique molecular identifier onto each TCR beta cDNA molecule. At least 2.5 million CDR3-containing paired-end reads were obtained from each sample. The Mint cDNA synthesis kit, primed by a TRBC-specific oligonucleotide, was used to synthesize first-strand cDNA from all RNA. After uracil-DNA glycosylase treatment, a first 18-cycle PCR used universal primers M1SS and BC2_uni_R on all cDNA. For the original study's pipeline: Each sample was normalized by randomly selecting 1 million high-quality reads, each carrying a distinct molecular identifier. Reads with shared molecular identifiers were discarded instead of being binned into consensus sequences. MiTCR, run with a Q25 quality threshold and the strictest error-elimination algorithm, handled CDR3 identification, clonotype clustering and error correction. A nonparametric unseen species model using Euler transformation provided a lower-bound estimate of total TCR beta diversity. In TCRdb, the public reads were trimmed at Q25 with fastp and aligned with MiXCR, with productive beta chains retained. Under each unique CDR3 protein, matching rows form one entry showing the most common genes and DNA. These V and J calls originate from TCRdb's pipeline instead of the authors' own analysis. The sample table holds 1.4 million or so distinct CDR3 sequences, of which approximately 43% were seen once. Approximately 4% of the sample rests with the top ten.

The CDR3 runs 15 amino acids, cysteine and phenylalanine included. Only CDR3 DNA is held: 45 bases, read in frame from base 1. Looking up the germline V gene (reference sequence) yields CDR1 DFQATT and CDR2 SNEGSKA. The chain joins TRBV20-1 to TRBJ2-5, with 9 bases aligning to TRBD2. This clonotype was sampled from a woman between 18 and 29 years old in good health. The sequenced sample was blood. The DNA sequence follows: TGCGGTGCTAGGGAGCGGGGGGTCTTTGTAGAGACCCAGTACTTC. Translated, it reads CGARERGVFVETQYF.